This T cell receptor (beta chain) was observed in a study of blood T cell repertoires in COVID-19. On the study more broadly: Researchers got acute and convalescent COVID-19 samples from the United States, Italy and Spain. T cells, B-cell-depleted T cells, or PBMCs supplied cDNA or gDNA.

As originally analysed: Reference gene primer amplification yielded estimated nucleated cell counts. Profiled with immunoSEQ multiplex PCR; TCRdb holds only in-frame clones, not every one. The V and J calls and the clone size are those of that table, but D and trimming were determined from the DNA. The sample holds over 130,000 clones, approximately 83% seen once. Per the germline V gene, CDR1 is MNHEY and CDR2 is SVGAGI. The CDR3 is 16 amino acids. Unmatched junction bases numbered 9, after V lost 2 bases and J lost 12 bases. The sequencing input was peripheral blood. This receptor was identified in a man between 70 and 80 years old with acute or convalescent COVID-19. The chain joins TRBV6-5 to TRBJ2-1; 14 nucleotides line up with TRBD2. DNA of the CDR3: TGTGCCAGCAGTTACGGAGGGACTAGCGGGAGATTGGGGCAGTTCTTC. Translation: CASSYGGTSGRLGQFF.